This T cell receptor beta chain was retrieved from a study of T cell responses to AZD1222 COVID-19 vaccine. Assay: immunoSEQ multiplex PCR; the TCRdb copy retains only in-frame clones and omits some. The profile shows roughly 42,000 clones, around three quarters of them singletons. The germline CDR1 and CDR2 sequences are LNHDA and SQIVND (reference sequence). The length of the CDR3 is 15 residues. V was shortened by 8 bases and J by 0 bases, with 13 bases between the two germline ends. This receptor was taken from an adult in good health. Sequences were derived from peripheral blood, sampled on day 0 of AZD1222 vaccination. The genes are TRBV19 and TRBJ2-2, with D possibly being TRBD1 (6 bases). In nucleotides, the CDR3 is TGTGCCAGTGAACAGGGTGGGTCGAACACCGGGGAGCTGTTTTTT. Translating gives CASEQGGSNTGELFF.